This T cell receptor (beta chain) came from a study of T cells in Graves' hyperthyroidism and ophthalmopathy. The overall study: Before any treatment, at initial diagnosis, peripheral blood was collected. Findings and limits, study-wide: Peripheral blood also featured most of the thyroid clonotypes expanded above 0.001. The model predicted ophthalmopathy a median around seven months before onset.

Clinical symptoms, serum thyroxine, TRAb, thyroid ultrasound and orbital computed tomography informed diagnoses. This clonotype appeared many times. The antigen is undetermined. The V and J ends lost 7 bases and 6 bases, in that order; junction bases with no gene match: 12. Germline-derived CDR1 and CDR2 are MDHEN and SYDVKM. The CDR3 length is 14 residues. TCR beta CDR3 sequences were amplified from RNA transcripts. With the HTBI primer set, the TCR CDR3 went through a first round of RT-PCR. In TCRdb, the multiplex PCR reads were re-called with MiXCR into one record per CDR3 protein. The sample lists under 350,000 distinct CDR3 sequences; around 20% were seen once.

The TCR originated in a woman aged 50 to 60 with Graves' hyperthyroidism. The rearrangement joins TRBV28 to TRBJ2-7; 7 positions match TRBD1. Sequenced material: blood. The CDR3 bases are TGTGCCAGCACCGCGACAGGGTTTCAGGGCGAGCAGTACTTC. Translation: CASTATGFQGEQYF.